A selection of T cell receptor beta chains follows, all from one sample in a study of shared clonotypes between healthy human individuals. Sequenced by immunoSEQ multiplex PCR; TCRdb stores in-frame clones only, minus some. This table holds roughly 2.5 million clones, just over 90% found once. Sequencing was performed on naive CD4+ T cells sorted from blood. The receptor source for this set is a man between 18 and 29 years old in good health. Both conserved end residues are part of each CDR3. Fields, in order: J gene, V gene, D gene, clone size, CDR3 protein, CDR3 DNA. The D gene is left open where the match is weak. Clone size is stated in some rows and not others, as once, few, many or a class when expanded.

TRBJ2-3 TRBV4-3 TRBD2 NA CASSQDWVAGVGTDTQYF TGCGCCAGCAGCCAAGATTGGGTAGCGGGAGTCGGCACAGATACGCAGTATTTT
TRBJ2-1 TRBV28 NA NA CASIHPLPNGNEQFF TGTGCCAGCATCCACCCCCTCCCTAATGGGAATGAGCAGTTCTTC
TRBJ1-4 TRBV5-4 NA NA CASSLLGGGHSNEKLFF TGTGCCAGCAGCTTACTTGGTGGGGGACACTCTAATGAAAAACTGTTTTTT
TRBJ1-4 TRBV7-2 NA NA CASRPPSATNEKLFF TGTGCCTCCCGTCCGCCTAGCGCAACTAATGAAAAACTGTTTTTT
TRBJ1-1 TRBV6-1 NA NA CASSEPTGLGTEAFF TGTGCCAGCAGTGAACCCACGGGGCTGGGGACTGAAGCTTTCTTT
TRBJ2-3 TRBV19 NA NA CASSPLGGPDTQYF TGTGCCAGTAGCCCCCTGGGGGGCCCAGATACGCAGTATTTT
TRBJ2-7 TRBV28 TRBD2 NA CASSQKPGLAGGRYEQYF TGTGCCAGCAGTCAAAAGCCCGGACTAGCGGGGGGTCGGTACGAGCAGTACTTC
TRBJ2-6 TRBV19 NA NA CASSIVQGPSSGANVLTF TGTGCCAGTAGTATAGTCCAGGGCCCGAGCTCTGGGGCCAACGTCCTGACTTTC
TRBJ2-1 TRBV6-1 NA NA CASLRAGTFRDEQFF TGTGCCAGCCTCCGGGCAGGGACATTTCGGGATGAGCAGTTCTTC
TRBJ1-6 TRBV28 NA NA CASTNDGTPSPLHF TGTGCCAGCACCAATGATGGTACGCCCTCACCCCTCCACTTT
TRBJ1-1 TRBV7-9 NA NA CASRLNTEAFF TGTGCCAGCAGACTAAACACTGAAGCTTTCTTT
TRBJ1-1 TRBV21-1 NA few CASSRVGTEAFF TGTGCCAGCAGCAGGGTTGGGACTGAAGCTTTCTTT
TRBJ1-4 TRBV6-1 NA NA CASSDWGGTTNEKLFF TGTGCCAGCAGTGACTGGGGCGGAACAACTAATGAAAAACTGTTTTTT
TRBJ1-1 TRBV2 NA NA CASRRLLGRAFF TGTGCCAGCAGGAGATTATTGGGAAGAGCTTTCTTT
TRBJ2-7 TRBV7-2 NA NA CASSPTPHDEQYF TGTGCCAGCAGCCCAACACCACACGACGAGCAGTACTTC
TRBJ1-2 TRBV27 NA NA CASSPGEQVINYGYTF TGTGCCAGCAGCCCTGGAGAACAGGTGATAAACTATGGCTACACCTTC
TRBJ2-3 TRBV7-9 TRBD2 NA CASSFGTSGGSYF TGTGCCAGCAGCTTTGGGACTAGCGGGGGCTCGTATTTT
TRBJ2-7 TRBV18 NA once CASSPNLSYEQYF TGTGCCAGCTCACCTAACCTCTCCTACGAGCAGTACTTC
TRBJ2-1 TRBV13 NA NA CASSLETGSYNEQFF TGTGCCAGCAGCTTGGAGACGGGGTCCTACAATGAGCAGTTCTTC
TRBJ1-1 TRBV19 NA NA CASRDTDTEAFF TGTGCCAGTCGGGACACGGACACTGAAGCTTTCTTT
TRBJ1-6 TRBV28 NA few CASSRPPHLHF TGTGCCAGCAGCCGGCCCCCTCACCTCCACTTT
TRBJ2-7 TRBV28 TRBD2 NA CASSLRLAGVYEQYF TGTGCCAGCAGTTTACGGCTAGCGGGCGTCTACGAGCAGTACTTC
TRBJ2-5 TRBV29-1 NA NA CSVEQGLETQYF TGCAGCGTTGAACAGGGGTTAGAGACCCAGTACTTC
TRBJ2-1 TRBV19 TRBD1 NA CASSPGDRGSYNEQFF TGTGCCAGTAGTCCCGGGGACAGGGGGTCCTACAATGAGCAGTTCTTC
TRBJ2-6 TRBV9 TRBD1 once CASSLTGTGGRGANVLTF TGTGCCAGCAGCCTTACCGGGACAGGGGGGAGAGGGGCCAACGTCCTGACTTTC
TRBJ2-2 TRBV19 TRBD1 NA CASQIGTGGNTGELFF TGTGCCAGCCAAATCGGGACAGGGGGCAACACCGGGGAGCTGTTTTTT
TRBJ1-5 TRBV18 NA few CASSPGDGQPQHF TGTGCCAGCTCACCCGGGGATGGCCAGCCCCAGCATTTT
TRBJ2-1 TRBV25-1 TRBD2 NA CASGTRVNEQFF TGTGCCAGCGGGACTAGAGTCAATGAGCAGTTCTTC
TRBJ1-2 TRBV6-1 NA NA CASSGGRIVGYTF TGTGCCAGCAGCGGAGGACGGATTGTTGGCTACACCTTC
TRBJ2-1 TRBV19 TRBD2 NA CASRTSGKVNEQFF TGTGCCAGTAGGACTAGCGGGAAAGTGAATGAGCAGTTCTTC
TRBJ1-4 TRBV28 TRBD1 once CASSPLTGKDEKLFF TGTGCCAGCAGTCCACTGACAGGGAAAGATGAAAAACTGTTTTTT
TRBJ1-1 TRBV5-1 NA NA CPSRRPGGNTEAFF TGCCCCAGCAGGAGGCCGGGGGGGAACACTGAAGCTTTCTTT
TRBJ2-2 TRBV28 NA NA CASTYTGELFF TGTGCCAGCACCTACACCGGGGAGCTGTTTTTT
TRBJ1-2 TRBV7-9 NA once CASSSRGDFAHGDGYTF TGTGCCAGCAGCTCTAGGGGGGATTTCGCCCATGGAGATGGCTACACCTTC
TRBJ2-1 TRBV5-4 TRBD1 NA CASSLGRTGVNEQFF TGTGCCAGCAGCTTGGGGAGGACAGGAGTCAATGAGCAGTTCTTC
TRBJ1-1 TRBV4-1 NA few CASRRAGLMNTEAFF TGCGCCAGCAGGCGGGCAGGGCTTATGAACACTGAAGCTTTCTTT
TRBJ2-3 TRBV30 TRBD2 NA CAWRAGTSGRGYTQYF TGTGCCTGGAGAGCCGGGACTAGCGGGAGGGGGTATACGCAGTATTTT
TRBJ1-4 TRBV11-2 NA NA CASSFYNIRENEKLFF TGTGCCAGCAGCTTTTATAATATCAGGGAAAATGAAAAACTGTTTTTT
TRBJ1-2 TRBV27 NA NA CASSSPSRGKGYTF TGTGCCAGCAGTTCCCCGTCCAGGGGAAAGGGCTACACCTTC
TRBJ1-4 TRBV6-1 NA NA CASSDVPLGAFVNEKLFF TGTGCCAGCAGTGACGTTCCTCTGGGGGCCTTCGTTAATGAAAAACTGTTTTTT
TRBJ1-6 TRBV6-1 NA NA CASSVTDSTYNSPLHF TGTGCCAGCAGTGTTACGGATTCAACCTATAATTCACCCCTCCACTTT
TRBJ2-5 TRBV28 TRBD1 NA CASSTPGTGVAGQYF TGTGCCAGCAGTACGCCCGGGACAGGGGTTGCGGGCCAGTACTTC
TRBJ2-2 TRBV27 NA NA CASGKVEALLNTGELFF TGTGCCAGCGGTAAGGTCGAGGCTCTCCTTAACACCGGGGAGCTGTTTTTT
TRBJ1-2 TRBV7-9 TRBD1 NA CASSPHTGTGGAYGYTF TGTGCCAGCAGCCCACATACCGGGACAGGGGGCGCCTATGGCTACACCTTC
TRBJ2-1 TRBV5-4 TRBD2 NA CASSLGAAGGYNEQFF TGTGCCAGCAGCTTGGGCGCCGCGGGGGGATACAATGAGCAGTTCTTC
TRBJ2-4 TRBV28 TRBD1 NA CASSLGRGMSKNIQYF TGTGCCAGCAGTTTGGGCAGGGGGATGTCCAAAAACATTCAGTACTTC
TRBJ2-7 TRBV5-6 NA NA CASSLTGLPYEQYF TGTGCCAGCAGCCTGACAGGACTCCCCTACGAGCAGTACTTC
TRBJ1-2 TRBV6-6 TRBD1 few CASSRGDRGNYGYTF TGTGCCAGCAGTAGAGGGGACAGGGGAAACTATGGCTACACCTTC
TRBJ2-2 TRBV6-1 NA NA CASSQQGGVGELFF TGTGCCAGCAGCCAACAAGGGGGGGTCGGGGAGCTGTTTTTT
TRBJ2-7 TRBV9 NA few CASSVAPDSRSYEQYF TGTGCCAGCAGCGTAGCCCCGGACAGTCGCTCCTACGAGCAGTACTTC
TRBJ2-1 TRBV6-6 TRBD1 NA CASRKGQDNEQFF TGTGCCAGCAGAAAGGGACAGGACAATGAGCAGTTCTTC
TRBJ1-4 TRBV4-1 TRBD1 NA CASSQGRGRFNEKLFF TGCGCCAGCAGCCAGGGCAGGGGGCGGTTTAATGAAAAACTGTTTTTT
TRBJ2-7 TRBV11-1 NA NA CASSLAADYEQYF TGTGCCAGCAGCTTAGCGGCGGACTACGAGCAGTACTTC
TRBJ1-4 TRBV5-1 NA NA CASSFSGTNEKLFF TGCGCCAGCAGCTTTAGCGGTACCAATGAAAAACTGTTTTTT
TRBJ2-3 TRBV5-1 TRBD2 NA CASSLDGHGRGDTQYF TGCGCCAGCAGCTTGGATGGTCACGGGAGGGGAGATACGCAGTATTTT
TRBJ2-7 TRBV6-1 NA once CASSDGRSIREQYF TGTGCCAGCAGTGACGGTAGGTCGATACGCGAGCAGTACTTC
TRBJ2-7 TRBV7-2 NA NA CASSLWGGAAYEQYF TGTGCCAGCAGCTTATGGGGGGGCGCCGCCTACGAGCAGTACTTC
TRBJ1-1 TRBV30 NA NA CAWLPGHQNTEAFF TGTGCCTGGCTACCGGGACACCAGAACACTGAAGCTTTCTTT
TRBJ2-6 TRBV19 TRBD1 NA CASSTLGTAGANVLTF TGTGCCAGTAGTACCCTCGGGACAGCTGGGGCCAACGTCCTGACTTTC